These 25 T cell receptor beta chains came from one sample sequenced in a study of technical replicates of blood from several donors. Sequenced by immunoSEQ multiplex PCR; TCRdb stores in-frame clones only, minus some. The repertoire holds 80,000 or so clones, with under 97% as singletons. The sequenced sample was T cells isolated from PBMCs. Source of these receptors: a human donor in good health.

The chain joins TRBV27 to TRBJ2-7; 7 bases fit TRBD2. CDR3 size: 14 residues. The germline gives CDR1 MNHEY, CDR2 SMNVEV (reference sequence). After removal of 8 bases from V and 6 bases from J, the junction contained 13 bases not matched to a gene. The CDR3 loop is CASADRGLDGEQYF. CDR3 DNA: TGTGCCAGCGCCGACCGAGGACTAGATGGCGAGCAGTACTTC.

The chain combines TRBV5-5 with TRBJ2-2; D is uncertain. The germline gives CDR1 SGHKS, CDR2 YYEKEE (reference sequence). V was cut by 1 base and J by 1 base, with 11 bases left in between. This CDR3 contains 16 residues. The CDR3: CASSLKLARNTGELFF. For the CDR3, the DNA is TGTGCCAGCAGCTTGAAGTTGGCTAGGAACACCGGGGAGCTGTTTTTT.

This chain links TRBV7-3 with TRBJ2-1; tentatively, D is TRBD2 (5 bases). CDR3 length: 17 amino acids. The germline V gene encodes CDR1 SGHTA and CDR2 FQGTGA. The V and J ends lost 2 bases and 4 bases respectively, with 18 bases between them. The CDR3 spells CASSLGGLAGQYNEQFF. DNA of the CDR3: TGTGCCAGCAGCTTAGGAGGACTGGCGGGCCAATACAATGAGCAGTTCTTC. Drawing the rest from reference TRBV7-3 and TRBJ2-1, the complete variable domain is GAGVSQTPSNKVTEKGKYVELRCDPISGHTALYWYRQSLGQGPEFLIYFQGTGAADDSGLPNDRFFAVRPEGSVSTLKIQRTERGDSAVYLCASSLGGLAGQYNEQFFGPGTRLTVL.

Here the CDR3 DNA reads TGTGCCAGCAGCCAAGTAACTAGCGGGAGAAGCGAGACCCAGTACTTC. Translated: CASSQVTSGRSETQYF. The rearrangement joins TRBV14 to TRBJ2-5, with 11 bases that match TRBD2. The CDR3 loop spans 16 amino acids. Germline-derived CDR1 and CDR2 are SGHDN and FVKESK. J gave up 5 bases and V 1 base, and 6 bases lay outside the gene matches.

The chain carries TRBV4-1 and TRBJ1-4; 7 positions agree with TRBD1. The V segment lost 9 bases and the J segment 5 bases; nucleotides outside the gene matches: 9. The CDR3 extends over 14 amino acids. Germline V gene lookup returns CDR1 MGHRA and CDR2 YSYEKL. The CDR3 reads CASHKTGTNEKLFF. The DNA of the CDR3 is TGCGCCAGTCATAAGACAGGGACAAATGAAAAACTGTTTTTT.

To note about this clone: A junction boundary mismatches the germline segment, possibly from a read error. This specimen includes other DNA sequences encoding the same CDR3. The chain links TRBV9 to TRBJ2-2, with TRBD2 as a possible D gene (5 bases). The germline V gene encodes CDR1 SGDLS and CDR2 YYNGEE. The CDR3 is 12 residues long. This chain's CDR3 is CASSVRTGELFF. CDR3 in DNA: TGTGCCAGCAGCGTACGGACCGGGGAACTGTTTTTT.

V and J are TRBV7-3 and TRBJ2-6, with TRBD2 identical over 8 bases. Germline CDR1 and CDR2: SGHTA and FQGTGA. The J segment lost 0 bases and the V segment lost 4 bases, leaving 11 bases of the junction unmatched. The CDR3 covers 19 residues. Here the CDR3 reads CASSSLGLASSSGANVLTF. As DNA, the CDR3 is TGTGCCAGCAGCTCCCTAGGACTAGCCAGTAGCTCTGGGGCCAACGTCCTGACTTTC.

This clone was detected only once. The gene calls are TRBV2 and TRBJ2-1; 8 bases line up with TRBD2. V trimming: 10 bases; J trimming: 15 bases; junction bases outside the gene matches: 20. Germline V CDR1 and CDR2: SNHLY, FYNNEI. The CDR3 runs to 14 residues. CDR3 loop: CAIRPGLGTPKAFF. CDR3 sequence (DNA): TGTGCCATTAGACCGGGACTAGGAACCCCCAAGGCGTTCTTC. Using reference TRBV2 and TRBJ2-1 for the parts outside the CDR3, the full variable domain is EPEVTQTPSHQVTQMGQEVILRCVPISNHLYFYWYRQILGQKVEFLVSFYNNEISEKSEIFDDQFSVERPDGSNFTLKIRSTKLEDSAMYFCAIRPGLGTPKAFFGPGTRLTVL.

The CDR3 DNA sequence: TGTGCCTGGACACCCCTGGGCGATACGCAGTATTTT. This gives the protein CAWTPLGDTQYF. The V gene is TRBV30, the J gene TRBJ2-3; D remains ambiguous. Trimming removed 4 bases from V and 6 bases from J, with 11 bases in between. The CDR3 extends over 12 amino acids. Germline CDR1 GTSNPN, CDR2 SVGIG (reference sequence).

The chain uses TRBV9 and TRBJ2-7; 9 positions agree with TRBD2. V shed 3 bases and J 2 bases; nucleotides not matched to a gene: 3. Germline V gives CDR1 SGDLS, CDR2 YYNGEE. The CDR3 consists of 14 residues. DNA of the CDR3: TGTGCCAGCAGCGACGGGACTAGCCCCTACGAGCAGTACTTC. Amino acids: CASSDGTSPYEQYF.

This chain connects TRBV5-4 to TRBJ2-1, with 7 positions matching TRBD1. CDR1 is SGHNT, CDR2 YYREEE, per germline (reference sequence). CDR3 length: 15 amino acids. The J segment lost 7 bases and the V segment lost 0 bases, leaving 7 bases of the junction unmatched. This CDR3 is CASSLDLQGKNEQFF. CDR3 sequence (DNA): TGTGCCAGCAGCTTGGATCTACAGGGGAAGAATGAGCAGTTCTTC.

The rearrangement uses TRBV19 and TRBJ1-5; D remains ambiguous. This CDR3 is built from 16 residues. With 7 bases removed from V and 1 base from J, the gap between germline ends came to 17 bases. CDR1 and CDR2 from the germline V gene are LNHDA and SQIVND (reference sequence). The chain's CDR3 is CASTILAEGSNQPQHF. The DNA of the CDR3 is TGTGCCAGTACCATCTTGGCGGAGGGAAGCAATCAGCCCCAGCATTTT.

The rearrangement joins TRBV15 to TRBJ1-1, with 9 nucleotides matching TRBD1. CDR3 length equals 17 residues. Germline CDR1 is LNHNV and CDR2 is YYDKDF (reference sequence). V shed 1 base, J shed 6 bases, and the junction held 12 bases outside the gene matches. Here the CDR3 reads CATSRGFVRQGVSEAFF. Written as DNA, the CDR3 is TGTGCCACCAGCAGAGGGTTCGTTCGACAGGGGGTTTCTGAAGCTTTCTTT.

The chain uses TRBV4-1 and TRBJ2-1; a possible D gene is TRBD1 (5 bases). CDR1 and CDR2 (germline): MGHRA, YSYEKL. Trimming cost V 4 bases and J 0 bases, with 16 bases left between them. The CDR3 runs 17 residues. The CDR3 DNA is TGCGCCAGCAGCCCCTGGGGCTCCTCATTCTCCTACAATGAGCAGTTCTTC. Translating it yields CASSPWGSSFSYNEQFF.

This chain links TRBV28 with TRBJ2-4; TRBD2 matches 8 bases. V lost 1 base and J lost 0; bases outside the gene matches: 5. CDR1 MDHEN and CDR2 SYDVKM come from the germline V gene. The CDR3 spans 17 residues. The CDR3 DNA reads TGTGCCAGCAGTTTATTCACTAGCGGACGAGCCAAAAACATTCAGTACTTC. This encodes CASSLFTSGRAKNIQYF.

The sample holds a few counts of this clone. The CDR3 protein is CSVASNTEAFF. DNA of the CDR3: TGCAGCGTTGCCTCGAACACTGAAGCTTTCTTT. The chain recombines TRBV29-1 with TRBJ1-1; D unclear. The CDR3 loop spans 11 amino acids. Per germline, CDR1 SQVTM and CDR2 ANQGSEA. Trimming shortened V by 4 bases and J by 1 base, and 4 bases separated the two germline ends.

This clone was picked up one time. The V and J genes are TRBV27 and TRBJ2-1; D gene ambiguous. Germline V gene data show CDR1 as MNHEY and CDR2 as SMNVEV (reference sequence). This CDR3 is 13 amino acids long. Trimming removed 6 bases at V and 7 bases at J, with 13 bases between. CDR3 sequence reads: CASSLLNGNEQFF. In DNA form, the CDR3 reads TGTGCCAGCAGCCTACTTAACGGGAATGAGCAGTTCTTC.

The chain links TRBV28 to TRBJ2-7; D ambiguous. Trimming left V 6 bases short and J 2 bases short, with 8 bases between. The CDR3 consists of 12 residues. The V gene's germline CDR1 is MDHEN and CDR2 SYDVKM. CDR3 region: CASRSDPYEQYF. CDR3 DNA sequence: TGTGCCAGCAGAAGCGATCCCTACGAGCAGTACTTC.

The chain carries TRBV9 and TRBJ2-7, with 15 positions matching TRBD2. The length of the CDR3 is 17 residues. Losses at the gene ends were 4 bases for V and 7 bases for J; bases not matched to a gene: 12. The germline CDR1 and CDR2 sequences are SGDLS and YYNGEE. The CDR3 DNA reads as TGTGCCAGCAGCCCCGGACTAGCGGGAGGGGTAATGTTAGAGCAGTACTTC. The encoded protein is CASSPGLAGGVMLEQYF.

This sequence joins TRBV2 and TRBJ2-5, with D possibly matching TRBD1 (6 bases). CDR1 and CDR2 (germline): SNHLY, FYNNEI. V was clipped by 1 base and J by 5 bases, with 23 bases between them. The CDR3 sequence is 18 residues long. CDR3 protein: CASSEGRLGDILGETQYF. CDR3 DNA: TGTGCCAGCAGTGAAGGTCGATTGGGGGACATCCTAGGGGAGACCCAGTACTTC.

Written as DNA, the CDR3 is TGTGCCAGCAGCTCCTGGACAGGCCCGAGGGCTGAAGCTTTCTTT. The encoded protein is CASSSWTGPRAEAFF. The chain recombines TRBV7-8 with TRBJ1-1, with 7 bases lining up with TRBD1. Losses at the gene ends were 4 bases for V and 6 bases for J; bases not matched to a gene: 11. The CDR3 is 15 residues long. Per germline, CDR1 SGHVS and CDR2 FQNEAQ.

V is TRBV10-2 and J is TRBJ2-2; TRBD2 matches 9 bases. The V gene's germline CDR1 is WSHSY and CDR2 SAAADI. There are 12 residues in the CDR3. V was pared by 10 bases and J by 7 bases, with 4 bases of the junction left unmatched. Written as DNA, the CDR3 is TGCGCCACTCCGACTAGCGGCGGGGAGCTGTTTTTT. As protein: CATPTSGGELFF.

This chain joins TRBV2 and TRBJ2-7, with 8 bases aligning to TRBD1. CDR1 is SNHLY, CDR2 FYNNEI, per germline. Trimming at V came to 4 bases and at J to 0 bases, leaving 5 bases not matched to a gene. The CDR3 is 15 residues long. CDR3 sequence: CASSGTGQSSYEQYF. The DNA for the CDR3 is TGTGCCAGCAGTGGGACAGGGCAGAGCTCCTACGAGCAGTACTTC.

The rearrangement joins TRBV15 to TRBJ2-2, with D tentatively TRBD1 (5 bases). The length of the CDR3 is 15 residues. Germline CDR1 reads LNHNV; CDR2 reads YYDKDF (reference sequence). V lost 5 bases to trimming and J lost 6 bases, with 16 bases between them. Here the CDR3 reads CATSATSGLAGELFF. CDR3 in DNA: TGTGCCACCAGCGCGACCTCAGGGTTGGCCGGGGAGCTGTTTTTT.

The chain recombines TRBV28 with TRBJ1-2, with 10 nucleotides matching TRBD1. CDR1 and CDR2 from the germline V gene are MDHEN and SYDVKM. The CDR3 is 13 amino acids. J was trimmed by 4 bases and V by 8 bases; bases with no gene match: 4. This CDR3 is CASWDRGGYGYTF. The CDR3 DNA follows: TGTGCCAGCTGGGACAGGGGTGGCTATGGCTACACCTTC.